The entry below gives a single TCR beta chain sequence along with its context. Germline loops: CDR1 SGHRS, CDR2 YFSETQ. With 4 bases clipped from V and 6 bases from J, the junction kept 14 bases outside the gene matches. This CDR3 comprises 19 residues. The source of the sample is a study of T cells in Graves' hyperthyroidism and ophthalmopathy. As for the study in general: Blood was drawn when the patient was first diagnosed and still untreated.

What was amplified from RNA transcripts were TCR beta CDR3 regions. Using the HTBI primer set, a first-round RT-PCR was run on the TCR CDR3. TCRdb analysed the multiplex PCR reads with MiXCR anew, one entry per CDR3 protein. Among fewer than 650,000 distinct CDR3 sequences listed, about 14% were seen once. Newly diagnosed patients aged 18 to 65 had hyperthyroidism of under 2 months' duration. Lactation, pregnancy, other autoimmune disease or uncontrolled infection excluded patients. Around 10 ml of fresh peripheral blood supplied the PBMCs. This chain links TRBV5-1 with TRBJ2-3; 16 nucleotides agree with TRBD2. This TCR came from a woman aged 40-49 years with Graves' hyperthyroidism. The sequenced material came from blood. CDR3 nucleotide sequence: TGCGCCAGCAGCACGAGCTCCGGGACTAGCGGGAGGGCCGGGGATACGCAGTATTTT. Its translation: CASSTSSGTSGRAGDTQYF.